The 17 T cell receptor beta chains given below trace back to one sample, sequenced in a study of radiotherapy plus CTLA-4 blockade in lung cancer. Sequencing used immunoSEQ multiplex PCR; TCRdb keeps in-frame clones, though not all of them. The table has 110,000 or so clones, roughly 80% seen once. The sample here was peripheral blood, taken from a patient treated with radiotherapy plus ipilimumab. These receptors originate from a human donor with non-small cell lung cancer who had a partial response to radiotherapy plus ipilimumab.

The chain couples TRBV5-1 to TRBJ2-5; 15 nucleotides align to TRBD2. After removal of 4 bases from V and 5 bases from J, the junction contained 6 bases not matched to a gene. The CDR3 runs 16 residues. Germline V gene sequence: CDR1 SGHRS, CDR2 YFSETQ. The CDR3 is CASSRGLAGGRETQYF. DNA of the CDR3: TGCGCCAGCAGCCGCGGACTAGCGGGAGGGAGGGAGACCCAGTACTTC.

The gene calls are TRBV7-9 and TRBJ1-1; D unclear. The length of the CDR3 is 13 residues. Germline CDR1 reads SEHNR; CDR2 reads FQNEAQ (reference sequence). V lost 4 bases, J lost 1 base, and 7 bases lay in between. CDR3 sequence: CASSWAQNTEAFF. The CDR3 region has the DNA TGTGCCAGCAGCTGGGCACAGAACACTGAAGCTTTCTTT.

With regard to this clone: The junction does not match germline at one end; this may be a read error. The chain uses TRBV7-3 and TRBJ1-1; D is uncertain. This CDR3 contains 13 residues. Germline V lookup: CDR1 SGHTA, CDR2 FQGTGA. CDR3 bases: TGTGTCAGCAGCTTTTCCACAAACACTGAAGCTTTCTTT. The encoded protein is CVSSFSTNTEAFF.

The J gene is TRBJ2-7, the V gene TRBV6-5; 7 bases align to TRBD2. J was trimmed by 5 bases and V by 8 bases; bases with no gene match: 12. The CDR3 has 14 residues. Per germline, CDR1 MNHEY and CDR2 SVGAGI. The CDR3 protein is CASRAGTTPNEQYV. For the CDR3, the DNA is TGTGCCAGCCGGGCCGGGACTACCCCCAACGAGCAGTACGTC.

The chain links TRBV10-2 to TRBJ1-5, with D possibly TRBD1 on 6 matching bases. Germline V gene sequence: CDR1 WSHSY, CDR2 SAAADI. The CDR3 runs to 15 residues. V was clipped by 8 bases and J by 0 bases, with 14 bases between them. CDR3 DNA: TGCGCCAGCCAAAGACAGGCATATAGCAATCAGCCCCAGCATTTT. Translation gives CASQRQAYSNQPQHF.

The rearrangement links TRBV6-1 to TRBJ1-2, with 10 bases aligning to TRBD1. Trimming cost V 3 bases and J 3 bases; bases outside gene matches: 1. The CDR3 extends over 14 amino acids. Germline values: CDR1 MNHNS, CDR2 SASEGT. The CDR3 is CASSEDRGYYGYTF. CDR3 in DNA: TGTGCCAGCAGTGAGGACAGGGGGTACTATGGCTACACCTTC.

The chain recombines TRBV28 with TRBJ2-1, with D tentatively TRBD2 (6 bases). The CDR3 is 15 amino acids. Trimming stripped 8 bases from V and 0 bases from J, with 14 bases between. CDR1 MDHEN and CDR2 SYDVKM come from the germline V gene. CDR3 sequence: CASEIAESSYNEQFF. The CDR3 DNA is TGTGCCAGCGAAATAGCGGAAAGCTCCTACAATGAGCAGTTCTTC.

The chain recombines TRBV15 with TRBJ1-2, with D unclear. Germline V gene lookup returns CDR1 LNHNV and CDR2 YYDKDF (reference sequence). There are 15 residues in the CDR3. Between the trimmed V and J ends, which lost 1 base and 3 bases, there was a span of 12 bases. CDR3 bases: TGTGCCACCAGCAGAGGGGAGGGAAGGGACTATGGCTACACCTTC. This gives the protein CATSRGEGRDYGYTF. The full variable domain, its missing parts supplied by reference TRBV15 and TRBJ1-2, is DAMVIQNPRYQVTQFGKPVTLSCSQTLNHNVMYWYQQKSSQAPKLLFHYYDKDFNNEADTPDNFQSRRPNTSFCFLDIRSPGLGDTAMYLCATSRGEGRDYGYTFGSGTRLTVV.

The chain is built from TRBV28 and TRBJ1-2; 7 nucleotides match TRBD1. The CDR3 length is 12 residues. Losses at the gene ends were 5 bases for V and 4 bases for J; bases not matched to a gene: 1. Germline V gives CDR1 MDHEN, CDR2 SYDVKM. Written as DNA, the CDR3 is TGTGCCAGCAGTGGGACAGTCTATGGCTACACCTTC. This encodes CASSGTVYGYTF.

This clone was seen once. V gene TRBV18 combines with J gene TRBJ1-5; D is ambiguous. Germline V gene sequence: CDR1 KGHSH, CDR2 LQKENI. The V end was cut by 3 bases, the J end by 7 bases, with 10 bases between. The CDR3 runs to 13 residues. The CDR3 coding sequence is TGTGCCAGCTCACCCGGGGTCGGGCAGCCCCAGCATTTT. Its translation: CASSPGVGQPQHF. The entire variable domain, with the rest obtained from reference TRBV18 and TRBJ1-5, is as follows: NAGVMQNPRHLVRRRGQEARLRCSPMKGHSHVYWYRQLPEEGLKFMVYLQKENIIDESGMPKERFSAEFPKEGPSILRIQQVVRGDSAAYFCASSPGVGQPQHFGDGTRLSIL.

This chain joins TRBV25-1 and TRBJ2-3, with 13 bases fitting TRBD2. The CDR3 has 16 residues. V lost 3 bases, J lost 4 bases, and 4 bases stayed unmatched. Germline lookup yields CDR1 MGHDK and CDR2 SYGVNS. CDR3 DNA sequence: TGTGCCAGCAGTGATGTAGGACTAGCGGGAGCAGATACGCAGTATTTT. Residues: CASSDVGLAGADTQYF. The full variable domain, rest sourced from reference TRBV25-1 and TRBJ2-3, is EADIYQTPRYLVIGTGKKITLECSQTMGHDKMYWYQQDPGMELHLIHYSYGVNSTEKGDLSSESTVSRIRTEHFPLTLESARPSHTSQYLCASSDVGLAGADTQYFGPGTRLTVL.

The chain employs TRBV9 and TRBJ2-7; TRBD1 matches 7 bases. V dropped 4 bases and J dropped 2; count of bases not matched to a gene: 6. This CDR3 has 14 amino acids. Germline V gene sequence: CDR1 SGDLS, CDR2 YYNGEE. The CDR3 here is CASSLTGTAYEQYF. The CDR3 nucleotides are TGTGCCAGCAGCTTGACCGGGACAGCCTACGAGCAGTACTTC.

The chain uses TRBV28 and TRBJ2-1; D might be TRBD1 (6 bases). Trimming pared 6 bases from V and 1 base from J, leaving 13 bases between. The CDR3 extends over 15 amino acids. The V gene's germline CDR1 is MDHEN and CDR2 SYDVKM. In nucleotides, the CDR3 is TGTGCCAGCAGCGAAACAGGGCTTTCCTACAATGAGCAGTTCTTC. Encoded protein: CASSETGLSYNEQFF.

The chain combines TRBV6-1 with TRBJ2-2; D is undetermined. The V gene's germline CDR1 is MNHNS and CDR2 SASEGT. Between the trimmed V and J ends, which lost 4 bases and 8 bases, there was a span of 8 bases. This CDR3 is built from 12 residues. The CDR3: CASSGGRGELFF. The CDR3 DNA is TGTGCCAGCAGTGGCGGCCGGGGGGAGCTGTTTTTT.

V and J are TRBV4-2 and TRBJ1-4; 8 nucleotides align to TRBD1. CDR3 length: 15 residues. Germline CDR1 LGHNA, CDR2 YNFKEQ. V gave up 4 bases and J gave up 6 bases; unmatched junction bases: 7. CDR3 DNA sequence: TGTGCCAGCAGCCGGACAGGGTCAATGGATGAAAAACTGTTTTTT. Its translation is CASSRTGSMDEKLFF.

The chain carries TRBV19 and TRBJ1-5; D remains ambiguous. Trimming removed 4 bases from V and 1 base from J, with 11 bases in between. Germline values: CDR1 LNHDA, CDR2 SQIVND (reference sequence). This CDR3 has 15 amino acids. CDR3 DNA: TGTGCCAGTAGTAGAGGACTGGGGAGCAATCAGCCCCAGCATTTT. As protein: CASSRGLGSNQPQHF. Using reference TRBV19 and TRBJ1-5 for the parts outside the CDR3, the full variable domain is DGGITQSPKYLFRKEGQNVTLSCEQNLNHDAMYWYRQDPGQGLRLIYYSQIVNDFQKGDIAEGYSVSREKKESFPLTVTSAQKNPTAFYLCASSRGLGSNQPQHFGDGTRLSIL.

The CDR3 reads CASSSDYEQYV. DNA of the CDR3: TGTGCCAGCAGTTCCGACTACGAGCAGTACGTC. The chain carries TRBV28 and TRBJ2-7; D call uncertain. This CDR3 is built from 11 residues. Germline-derived CDR1 and CDR2 are MDHEN and SYDVKM. Trimming pared 4 bases from V and 3 bases from J, leaving 4 bases between.